This TCR beta chain was recovered during a study of blood T cell repertoires in COVID-19 (dated by TCRdb to 2019 to 2021). About the full investigation: The collaborator samples originated in the United States, Italy and Spain and spanned the acute and convalescent phases of COVID-19. The material from the prospective study consisted of cDNA or gDNA derived from T cells, B-cell-depleted T cells, or PBMCs. Subjects who had been exposed to COVID-19, were actively infected with it, or had recovered from it provided the deeply sampled blood TCRbeta repertoires that made up the dataset. A freely available public database, intended as a resource for researchers studying the immune response to SARS-CoV-2, is where the repertoires were released. Samples were obtained from the ongoing ImmuneRACE study (first 160 participants) and from 1,254 subjects provided by 6 global collaborators. Sample metadata almost always included a de-identified subject ID, COVID-19 status, age in years and sex. Where HLA class I and class II types were available, the types were taken from metadata supplied by the sample provider, not from assay-based typing. The study at large found these results: Clinical and demographic metadata were provided uncurated, with the amount varying by source and participant.

The collaborating institutions used their own protocols to collect whole blood in K2EDTA tubes. For TCRbeta analysis, collaborators shipped samples as frozen whole blood, isolated PBMCs, or DNA extracted from either of those sample types. This clone showed up many times. No cognate antigen has been identified for it. The sample holds no much larger clone one base away, and base qualities are not on file. TCRbeta CDR3 regions were amplified from genomic DNA using the immunoSEQ Assay, a bias-controlled multiplex PCR. Under the source paper's analysis protocol: Within the assay, amplification of reference gene primers was used to estimate how many nucleated cells each sample contained. Sequence reads were collapsed and filtered to measure the absolute abundance of every unique TCRbeta CDR3 rearrangement. Productive Simpson clonality was computed per sample as the square root of Simpson's diversity index over productive rearrangements. The source is immuneACCESS, and TCRdb retained only in-frame sequences with V and J called. Part of the clones is not carried over; for the studies checked, unresolved V genes explain less than half of this, and the remainder is unexplained. That table supplies the V and J calls and clone size; D and trimming were determined from the DNA. For this sample there are under 500,000 clones; 85% to 90% appear just once. 4% to 4.5% of the sample is held by the ten biggest clonotypes.

This clonotype was sampled from a woman aged 25-40 years with acute or convalescent COVID-19. Sequences were obtained from peripheral blood.

The DNA sequence reads TGTGCCAGCAGTGAAAGACACATCTCCTATGGCTACACCTTC. This yields the protein CASSERHISYGYTF. The chain uses TRBV6-1 and TRBJ1-2, with no confident D gene call. The CDR3 contains 14 residues, cysteine and phenylalanine counted. Kept here is only the CDR3 DNA, which spans 42 bases and is read in frame from base 1. According to the germline V gene, CDR1 reads MNHNS and CDR2 reads SASEGT. V drops 2 bases and J drops 4 bases, leaving 11 bases in between.